The 26 T cell receptor beta chains reported below all come from one sample, sequenced in a study of cytotoxic CD8 clonotypes in ibrutinib-treated CLL. Sequencing was performed with immunoSEQ multiplex PCR; in TCRdb, only in-frame clones are kept and a portion is missing. The sample yields more than 9,000 clones, about 62% seen once. The input for sequencing was PBMCs, taken before ibrutinib treatment. The receptor source for this set is a human donor with chronic lymphocytic leukemia.

This rearrangement joins TRBV7-2 to TRBJ1-1; D remains unclear. The germline V gene encodes CDR1 SGHTA and CDR2 FQGNSA. Trimming shortened V by 3 bases and J by 1 base, and 6 bases separated the two germline ends. The length of the CDR3 is 13 residues. CDR3 amino acids: CASSFKGNTEAFF. The CDR3 DNA reads as TGTGCCAGCAGCTTTAAAGGGAACACTGAAGCTTTCTTT.

This chain connects TRBV15 to TRBJ2-1; 12 nucleotides line up with TRBD2. The CDR3 is made up of 17 amino acids. With 5 bases clipped from V and 7 bases from J, the junction kept 12 bases outside the gene matches. Germline lookup yields CDR1 LNHNV and CDR2 YYDKDF (reference sequence). The CDR3 nucleotides read TGTGCCACCAGCGGCAGATCCGGGCTAGCGGGGGGGAATGAGCAGTTCTTC. It codes for CATSGRSGLAGGNEQFF.

This sequence joins TRBV18 and TRBJ1-2; 10 nucleotides agree with TRBD1. V gave up 2 bases and J gave up 5 bases; unmatched junction bases: 14. The CDR3 sequence is 18 residues long. Germline V gene lookup returns CDR1 KGHSH and CDR2 LQKENI. The CDR3 nucleotides are TGTGCCAGCTCACCAGACGTTCAGACAGGGGGCGCGGTATATGGCTACACCTTC. This sequence encodes CASSPDVQTGGAVYGYTF.

This clone is judged medium-sized. The chain couples TRBV6-4 to TRBJ2-2; 8 bases agree with TRBD1. Trimming at V came to 6 bases and at J to 3 bases, leaving 3 bases not matched to a gene. This CDR3 region has 14 residues. The germline CDR1 and CDR2 sequences are MRHNA and SNTAGT. CDR3 region: CASSQGAYTGELFF. The DNA for the CDR3 is TGTGCCAGCAGCCAGGGGGCGTACACCGGGGAGCTGTTTTTT.

The CDR3 sequence: CASSVSGVSTDTQYF. The CDR3 region has the DNA TGTGCCAGCAGCGTTAGCGGGGTGAGCACAGATACGCAGTATTTT. The chain links TRBV9 to TRBJ2-3; TRBD2 agrees at 8 bases. The CDR3 consists of 15 residues. With V trimmed by 2 bases and J by 0 bases, 2 bases remained unmatched. Germline V gene lookup returns CDR1 SGDLS and CDR2 YYNGEE.

V and J are TRBV29-1 and TRBJ1-1, with 7 bases identical to TRBD1. This CDR3 is 16 amino acids long. The ends lost 4 bases at V and 0 bases at J; junction bases unmatched: 11. Germline lookup yields CDR1 SQVTM and CDR2 ANQGSEA. The CDR3 loop reads CSVGGNRGGMNTEAFF. In nucleotides, the CDR3 is TGCAGCGTTGGGGGTAACAGGGGAGGGATGAACACTGAAGCTTTCTTT.

The chain is built from TRBV28 and TRBJ1-2, with 7 bases that match TRBD1. J lost 4 bases, V lost 7 bases, and 3 bases had no gene match. The V gene's germline CDR1 is MDHEN and CDR2 SYDVKM. The CDR3 sequence is 12 residues long. The CDR3: CASTAGGYGYTF. CDR3 in DNA: TGTGCCAGCACCGCAGGGGGCTATGGCTACACCTTC.

This chain links TRBV28 with TRBJ2-5; D may be TRBD2 (5 bases). The germline V gene has CDR1 MDHEN and CDR2 SYDVKM. This CDR3 region has 13 residues. With 6 bases removed from V and 1 base from J, the gap between germline ends came to 9 bases. The CDR3 nucleotides are TGTGCCAGCAGACGAGGGTTCCAAGAGACCCAGTACTTC. This gives the protein CASRRGFQETQYF.

The chain carries TRBV6-1 and TRBJ1-2; the D gene is possibly TRBD1 (5 bases). V was trimmed by 3 bases and J by 7 bases, leaving 15 bases between them. Germline V lookup: CDR1 MNHNS, CDR2 SASEGT. CDR3 length: 14 residues. The CDR3: CASSEGRDRAGYTF. CDR3 DNA sequence: TGTGCCAGCAGTGAGGGGCGCGACAGAGCTGGCTACACCTTC.

In DNA form, the CDR3 reads TGCGCCAGCAGCCGCGGTAGCGGGGAACTGGGAGATACGCAGTATTTT. The encoded protein is CASSRGSGELGDTQYF. The chain couples TRBV4-1 to TRBJ2-3; 8 bases match TRBD2. Germline CDR1 reads MGHRA; CDR2 reads YSYEKL. The V and J ends lost 4 bases and 5 bases, in that order; junction bases with no gene match: 11. The CDR3 runs 16 residues.

Turning to this clone: The junction differs from germline at one of its ends, possibly a read error. The chain's CDR3 is CASSKSGGATQYF. CDR3 in DNA: TGTGCTAGCAGCAAAAGCGGGGGGGCTACGCAGTATTTT. The chain joins TRBV7-7 to TRBJ2-3; 10 bases align to TRBD2. Germline CDR1 SSHAT, CDR2 FNYEAQ (reference sequence). CDR3 length equals 13 residues.

The CDR3 is CASSGDGAYEQYF. Here the CDR3 DNA reads TGTGCCAGCTCCGGGGACGGCGCCTACGAGCAGTACTTC. This chain joins TRBV6-5 and TRBJ2-7; D possibly matches TRBD1 or TRBD2 (5 bases each). Trimming removed 8 bases at V and 2 bases at J, with 13 bases between. CDR3 length equals 13 residues. CDR1 and CDR2 from the germline V gene are MNHEY and SVGAGI.

This clone was seen only a few times. CDR3 bases: TGTGCCAGCAGTTACCAGACAGGAAGTCAGCCCCAGCATTTT. It codes for CASSYQTGSQPQHF. The rearrangement uses TRBV6-5 and TRBJ1-5, with a possible D match to TRBD1 (6 bases). CDR1 is MNHEY and CDR2 is SVGAGI in the germline V gene. The V end lost 2 bases, the J end lost 6 bases, and 11 bases lay between the germline ends. The CDR3 runs to 14 residues.

For the CDR3, the DNA is TGTGCCAGCAGCCTCCGGGTCGTGAACACTGAAGCTTTCTTT. Translating it yields CASSLRVVNTEAFF. V is TRBV28 and J is TRBJ1-1; D unclear. The CDR3 runs to 14 residues. Germline lookup yields CDR1 MDHEN and CDR2 SYDVKM. Between the trimmed V and J ends, which lost 6 bases and 0 bases, there was a span of 11 bases.

The chain couples TRBV28 to TRBJ2-7; TRBD1 matches at 9 bases. V was pared by 6 bases and J by 0 bases, with 6 bases of the junction left unmatched. There are 15 residues in the CDR3. Germline CDR1 is MDHEN and CDR2 is SYDVKM. CDR3 DNA: TGTGCCAGCAGCCCACAGGGGGCTTTCTCCTACGAGCAGTACTTC. This encodes CASSPQGAFSYEQYF. Drawing the rest from reference TRBV28 and TRBJ2-7, the complete variable domain is DVKVTQSSRYLVKRTGEKVFLECVQDMDHENMFWYRQDPGLGLRLIYFSYDVKMKEKGDIPEGYSVSREKKERFSLILESASTNQTSMYLCASSPQGAFSYEQYFGPGTRLTVT.

The V call is TRBV9, the J call TRBJ2-1; D gene uncertain. With 2 bases removed from V and 7 bases from J, the gap between germline ends came to 7 bases. The CDR3 consists of 12 residues. Per germline, CDR1 SGDLS and CDR2 YYNGEE. The CDR3 nucleotides are TGTGCCAGCAGCGTCCCTGAAAATGAGCAGTTCTTC. Protein: CASSVPENEQFF.

This clone has just a few counts. The chain links TRBV25-1 to TRBJ2-7; D call uncertain. Trimming removed 5 bases from V and 3 bases from J, with 5 bases in between. This CDR3 has 11 residues. The V gene's germline CDR1 is MGHDK and CDR2 SYGVNS. CDR3 sequence reads: CASSSVYEQYF. CDR3 in DNA: TGTGCCAGCAGTTCAGTCTACGAGCAGTACTTC.

This clone appeared once. The chain is built from TRBV19 and TRBJ2-7; 10 bases map to TRBD1. The CDR3 totals 12 residues. Germline values: CDR1 LNHDA, CDR2 SQIVND (reference sequence). J lost 5 bases, V lost 9 bases, and 4 bases had no gene match. The CDR3: CASQTGGDEQYF. CDR3 in DNA: TGTGCCAGCCAGACAGGGGGCGACGAGCAGTACTTC.

V usage is TRBV5-6 and J usage is TRBJ2-3; TRBD2 might be the D (5 bases). Trimming cost V 1 base and J 5 bases, with 14 bases left between them. Germline V gene sequence: CDR1 SGHDT, CDR2 YYEEEE. The length of the CDR3 is 15 residues. The CDR3 sequence is CASSLSSEVRDTQYF. In DNA, the CDR3 is TGTGCCAGCAGCTTGAGTAGCGAGGTTAGAGATACGCAGTATTTT.

The chain combines TRBV28 with TRBJ1-1; 7 bases agree with TRBD1. This CDR3 has 16 residues. CDR1 and CDR2 from the germline V gene are MDHEN and SYDVKM. The V segment lost 5 bases and the J segment 6 bases; nucleotides outside the gene matches: 15. The DNA of the CDR3 is TGTGCCAGCAGTCCCCGACAGGGCAGGGCCCGACCTGAAGCTTTCTTT. Translated: CASSPRQGRARPEAFF.

J is TRBJ1-1 and V is TRBV6-6; 10 bases match TRBD1. Germline V gene lookup returns CDR1 MNHNY and CDR2 SVGAGI (reference sequence). Trimming at V came to 5 bases and at J to 1 base, leaving 4 bases not matched to a gene. The CDR3 has 15 residues. CDR3 amino acids: CASSRQGAANTEAFF. CDR3 bases: TGTGCCAGCAGTCGACAGGGGGCGGCGAACACTGAAGCTTTCTTT.

V usage is TRBV27 and J usage is TRBJ1-2; 11 bases are a match to TRBD1. Germline V CDR1 and CDR2: MNHEY, SMNVEV (reference sequence). V was clipped by 6 bases and J by 8 bases; unmatched bases: 11. The CDR3 runs 15 residues. The DNA for the CDR3 is TGTGCCAGCAGCTGGACAGGGGGCCATCGTGGCGGCTACACCTTC. This gives the protein CASSWTGGHRGGYTF.

The chain is built from TRBV19 and TRBJ1-5, with D unclear. CDR1 is LNHDA and CDR2 is SQIVND in the germline V gene (reference sequence). V was clipped by 1 base and J by 0 bases, with 10 bases between them. The CDR3 sequence is 16 residues long. The CDR3 DNA is TGTGCCAGTAGTATAGGATCAGATCATAGCAATCAGCCCCAGCATTTT. Translation gives CASSIGSDHSNQPQHF.

The V call is TRBV5-1, the J call TRBJ2-3; 15 bases are a match to TRBD2. Germline V lookup: CDR1 SGHRS, CDR2 YFSETQ. After removal of 3 bases from V and 7 bases from J, the junction contained 9 bases not matched to a gene. The CDR3 covers 17 residues. In DNA form, the CDR3 reads TGCGCCAGCAGCTCCAGGACTAGCGGGGGGGCCTCATATACGCAGTATTTT. As protein: CASSSRTSGGASYTQYF.

This chain links TRBV7-2 with TRBJ1-6; D uncertain. The germline CDR1 and CDR2 sequences are SGHTA and FQGNSA. CDR3 size: 14 residues. The V and J ends lost 4 bases and 5 bases respectively, with 9 bases between them. Here the CDR3 reads CASSSGPNNSPLHF. CDR3 DNA: TGTGCCAGCAGCTCAGGACCGAATAATTCACCCCTCCACTTT.

The chain is built from TRBV7-2 and TRBJ1-2; D is possibly TRBD1 (6 bases). The CDR3 runs to 14 residues. V was cut by 1 base and J by 8 bases, with 14 bases left in between. Germline V lookup: CDR1 SGHTA, CDR2 FQGNSA. In DNA, the CDR3 is TGTGCCAGCAGCTTAGACCCAGGGGCGCGGGGCTACACCTTC. This sequence encodes CASSLDPGARGYTF.